A selection of T cell receptor beta chains follows, all from one sample in a study of blood T cells in healthy people across ages. TCRdb redid the calling of the 5' RACE reads with MiXCR, one entry per CDR3 protein. The top ten clones hold 9.4% of a sample with roughly 800,000 distinct CDR3 sequences, approximately 25% of them seen once. These sequences were also reported in another study, on T cells of mothers and their children.

What was sequenced was blood. These receptors were taken from a boy between 10 and 17 years old in good health. Each CDR3 is given with its conserved first and last residue. The D gene is left open where the match is weak. Only part of the rows carry a size: once, few, many, or a class if the clone is expanded.

clone_size | j_call | v_call | d_call | cdr3_aa | cdr3_nt
few | TRBJ2-3 | TRBV20-1 | TRBD2 | CSAFPVAGGGGTDTQYF | TGCAGTGCCTTCCCAGTAGCGGGAGGGGGGGGCACAGATACGCAGTATTTT
few | TRBJ1-2 | TRBV29-1 | TRBD1 | CSVFGGDRRIYGYTF | TGCAGCGTTTTCGGGGGGGACAGGCGTATCTATGGCTACACCTTC
few | TRBJ2-2 | TRBV12-5 | . | CASGLKGRGTGELFF | TGTGCTAGTGGTTTGAAGGGGCGGGGCACCGGGGAGCTGTTTTTT
. | TRBJ2-7 | TRBV3-1 | . | CASSHPSTHEQYF | TGTGCCAGCAGCCATCCCTCCACCCACGAGCAGTACTTC
few | TRBJ2-2 | TRBV12-3/TRBV12-4 | . | CASSGPTGELFF | TGTGCCAGCTCGGGACCCACCGGGGAGCTGTTTTTT
. | TRBJ1-1 | TRBV4-1 | . | CASSQERGNTEAFF | TGCGCCAGCAGCCAAGAACGTGGGAACACTGAAGCTTTCTTT
. | TRBJ2-7 | TRBV10-3 | . | CAIKGPGGTEQYF | TGTGCCATCAAGGGCCCCGGAGGGACCGAGCAGTACTTC
. | TRBJ2-7 | TRBV11-2 | . | CASSLAGKNYEQYF | TGTGCCAGCAGCTTAGCGGGAAAGAATTACGAGCAGTACTTC
. | TRBJ1-2 | TRBV5-4 | . | CASSLWGVEGYTF | TGTGCCAGCAGCTTGTGGGGTGTGGAGGGCTACACCTTC
. | TRBJ1-1 | TRBV4-1 | TRBD1 | CASSKHGTATNTEAFF | TGCGCCAGCAGCAAACATGGGACAGCGACGAACACTGAAGCTTTCTTT
. | TRBJ1-2 | TRBV5-1 | . | CASSLEGASYGYTF | TGCGCCAGCAGCTTGGAAGGGGCTAGCTATGGCTACACCTTC
few | TRBJ2-4 | TRBV29-1 | . | CSVEWTKNIQYF | TGCAGCGTTGAATGGACCAAAAACATTCAGTACTTC
. | TRBJ2-5 | TRBV7-2 | TRBD2 | CASSPEGTSPQYF | TGTGCCAGCAGCCCAGAAGGGACTAGCCCCCAGTACTTC
. | TRBJ2-1 | TRBV29-1 | . | CSVVREGGLPYNEQFF | TGCAGCGTTGTCAGGGAGGGGGGACTACCCTACAATGAGCAGTTCTTC
once | TRBJ2-2 | TRBV16 | . | CASSQFRADTGELFF | TGTGCCAGCAGCCAATTCAGGGCGGATACCGGGGAGCTGTTTTTT
. | TRBJ1-4 | TRBV29-1 | . | CSVAEPAEKLFF | TGCAGCGTTGCAGAGCCAGCTGAAAAACTGTTTTTT
. | TRBJ2-2 | TRBV2 | . | CANIFTPDTGELFF | TGTGCCAACATTTTTACCCCAGACACCGGGGAGCTGTTTTTT
. | TRBJ1-2 | TRBV5-1 | . | CASSPFLGEGNYGYTF | TGCGCCAGCAGCCCATTCTTAGGGGAAGGCAACTATGGCTACACCTTC
. | TRBJ1-3 | TRBV11-2 | . | CASKQGDSGNTIYF | TGTGCCAGCAAGCAGGGTGACTCTGGAAACACCATATATTTT
few | TRBJ1-6 | TRBV27 | TRBD1 | CASSLSRPGQGEGPLHF | TGTGCCAGCAGTTTATCGAGACCGGGACAGGGGGAGGGACCCCTCCACTTT
. | TRBJ2-5 | TRBV28 | TRBD2 | CASSFRSGRVQETQYF | TGTGCCAGCAGTTTCCGTAGCGGGAGGGTTCAGGAGACCCAGTACTTC
. | TRBJ2-3 | TRBV5-1 | TRBD1 | CASSKGQDTDTQYF | TGCGCCAGCAGCAAGGGACAGGACACAGATACGCAGTATTTT
. | TRBJ1-2 | TRBV6-5 | . | CASSSRYGYTF | TGTGCCAGCAGTAGTCGCTATGGCTACACCTTC
. | TRBJ2-5 | TRBV9 | . | CASSVQPQETQYF | TGTGCCAGCAGCGTACAACCTCAGGAGACCCAGTACTTC
few | TRBJ2-5 | TRBV20-1 | . | CSAIPFSGTRGQETQYF | TGCAGTGCGATCCCTTTTTCCGGGACAAGGGGACAAGAGACCCAGTACTTC
. | TRBJ2-1 | TRBV4-2 | TRBD2 | CASSQAEGTSGSREQFF | TGTGCCAGCAGCCAGGCTGAAGGGACTAGCGGGAGTCGTGAGCAGTTCTTC
. | TRBJ2-5 | TRBV10-3 | TRBD1 | CAVQGEEETQYF | TGTGCCGTACAGGGGGAGGAGGAGACCCAGTACTTC
. | TRBJ2-5 | TRBV12-3/TRBV12-4 | TRBD1 | CASSLGGWTGGVETQYF | TGTGCCAGCAGTTTAGGGGGCTGGACAGGGGGCGTAGAGACCCAGTACTTC
. | TRBJ2-7 | TRBV5-1 | . | CASSLQGDRPYEQYF | TGCGCCAGCAGTCTCCAAGGTGATCGCCCCTACGAGCAGTACTTC
few | TRBJ2-1 | TRBV24-1 | TRBD2 | CATSVSGRYNEQFF | TGTGCCACCAGTGTTAGCGGGAGATACAATGAGCAGTTCTTC
. | TRBJ2-1 | TRBV20-1 | . | CSARDPAGGQYNEQFF | TGCAGTGCTAGAGATCCGGCCGGGGGACAGTACAATGAGCAGTTCTTC
few | TRBJ1-4 | TRBV20-1 | . | CSARGGGTEKLFF | TGCAGTGCTAGAGGCGGGGGCACTGAAAAACTGTTTTTT
few | TRBJ2-4 | TRBV12-3/TRBV12-4 | . | CASSTRDFMYF | TGTGCCAGCAGTACGCGGGACTTCATGTACTTC
. | TRBJ2-7 | TRBV29-1 | TRBD1 | CSVVGQGIYEQYF | TGCAGCGTTGTGGGACAGGGCATCTACGAGCAGTACTTC
few | TRBJ2-5 | TRBV12-3/TRBV12-4 | . | CASSGRGESGETQYF | TGTGCCAGCAGTGGACGAGGGGAGAGTGGGGAGACCCAGTACTTC
many | TRBJ2-5 | TRBV7-2 | . | CASSRGQQETQYF | TGTGCCAGCAGCCGAGGACAGCAAGAGACCCAGTACTTC
. | TRBJ1-3 | TRBV12-3/TRBV12-4 | TRBD1 | CASSPQGQGAFSGNTIYF | TGTGCCAGCAGTCCCCAGGGACAGGGAGCCTTCTCTGGAAACACCATATATTTT
. | TRBJ2-1 | TRBV11-2 | . | CASSITNNNEQFF | TGTGCCAGCAGTATTACTAACAACAATGAGCAGTTCTTC
once | TRBJ1-1 | TRBV7-9 | . | CASLSGAREAFF | TGTGCCAGCTTGAGTGGGGCGAGAGAAGCTTTCTTT
. | TRBJ1-5 | TRBV28 | . | CASSFHGAGQPQHF | TGTGCCAGCAGTTTTCATGGGGCAGGGCAGCCCCAGCATTTT